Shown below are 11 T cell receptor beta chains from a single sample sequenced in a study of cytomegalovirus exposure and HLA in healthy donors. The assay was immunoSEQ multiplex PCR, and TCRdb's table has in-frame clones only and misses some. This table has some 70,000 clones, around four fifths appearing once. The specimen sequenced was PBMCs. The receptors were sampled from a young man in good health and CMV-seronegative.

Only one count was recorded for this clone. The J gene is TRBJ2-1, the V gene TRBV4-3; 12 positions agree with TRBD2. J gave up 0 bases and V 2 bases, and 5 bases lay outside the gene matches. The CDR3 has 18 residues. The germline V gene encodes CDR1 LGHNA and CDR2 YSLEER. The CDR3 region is CASSQSLAGGSSYNEQFF. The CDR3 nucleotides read TGCGCCAGCAGCCAATCTCTAGCGGGGGGGAGCTCCTACAATGAGCAGTTCTTC.

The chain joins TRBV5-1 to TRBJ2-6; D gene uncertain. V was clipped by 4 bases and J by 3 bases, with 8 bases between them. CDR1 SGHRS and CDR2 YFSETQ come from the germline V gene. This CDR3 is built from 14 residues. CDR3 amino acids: CASSPAGGANVLTF. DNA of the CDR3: TGCGCCAGCAGCCCCGCAGGTGGGGCCAACGTCCTGACTTTC.

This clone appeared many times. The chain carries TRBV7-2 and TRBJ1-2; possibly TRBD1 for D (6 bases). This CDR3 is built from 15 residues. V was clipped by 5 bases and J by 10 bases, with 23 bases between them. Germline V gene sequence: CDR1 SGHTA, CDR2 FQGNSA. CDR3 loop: CASSEWVTGTENYTF. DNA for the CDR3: TGTGCCAGCAGCGAATGGGTTACAGGGACCGAGAACTACACCTTC.

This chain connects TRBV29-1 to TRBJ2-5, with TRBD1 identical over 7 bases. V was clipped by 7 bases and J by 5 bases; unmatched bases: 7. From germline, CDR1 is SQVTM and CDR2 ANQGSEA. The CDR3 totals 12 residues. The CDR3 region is CSGRQGRETQYF. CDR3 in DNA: TGCAGCGGCAGACAGGGCAGGGAGACCCAGTACTTC.

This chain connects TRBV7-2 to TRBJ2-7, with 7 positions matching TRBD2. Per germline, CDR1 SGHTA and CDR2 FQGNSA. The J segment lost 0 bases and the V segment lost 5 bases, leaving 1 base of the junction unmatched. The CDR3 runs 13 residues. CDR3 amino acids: CASSRDYSYEQYV. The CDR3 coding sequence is TGTGCCAGCAGCCGGGACTACTCCTACGAGCAGTACGTC.

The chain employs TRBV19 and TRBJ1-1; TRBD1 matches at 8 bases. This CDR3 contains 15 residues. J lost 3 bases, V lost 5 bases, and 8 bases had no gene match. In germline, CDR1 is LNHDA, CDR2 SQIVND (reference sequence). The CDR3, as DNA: TGTGCCAGTAGTGACCAGGGGGCGGGGGACACTGAAGCTTTCTTT. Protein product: CASSDQGAGDTEAFF.

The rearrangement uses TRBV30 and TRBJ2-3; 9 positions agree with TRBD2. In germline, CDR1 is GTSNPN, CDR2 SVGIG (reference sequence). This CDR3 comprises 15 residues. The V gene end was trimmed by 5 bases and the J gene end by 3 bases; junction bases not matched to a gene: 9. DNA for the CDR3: TGTGCCTGGGGGCAGCTAGCGGGACATACAGATACGCAGTATTTT. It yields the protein CAWGQLAGHTDTQYF.

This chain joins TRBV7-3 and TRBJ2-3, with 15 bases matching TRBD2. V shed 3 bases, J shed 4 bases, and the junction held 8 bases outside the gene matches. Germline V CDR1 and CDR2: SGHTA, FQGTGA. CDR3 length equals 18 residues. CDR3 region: CASSFRGLAGGSADTQYF. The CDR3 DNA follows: TGTGCCAGCAGCTTTCGGGGACTAGCGGGAGGCTCAGCAGATACGCAGTATTTT. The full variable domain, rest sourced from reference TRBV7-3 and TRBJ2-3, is GAGVSQTPSNKVTEKGKYVELRCDPISGHTALYWYRQSLGQGPEFLIYFQGTGAADDSGLPNDRFFAVRPEGSVSTLKIQRTERGDSAVYLCASSFRGLAGGSADTQYFGPGTRLTVL.

The CDR3 DNA is TGTGCCAGCAGTTTATATTCCCTAGCGGGGGATGAGCAGTTCTTC. Amino acid sequence: CASSLYSLAGDEQFF. V and J are TRBV28 and TRBJ2-1; TRBD2 matches at 10 bases. Germline V CDR1 and CDR2: MDHEN, SYDVKM. V lost 1 base and J lost 8; bases outside the gene matches: 5. The CDR3 extends over 15 amino acids.

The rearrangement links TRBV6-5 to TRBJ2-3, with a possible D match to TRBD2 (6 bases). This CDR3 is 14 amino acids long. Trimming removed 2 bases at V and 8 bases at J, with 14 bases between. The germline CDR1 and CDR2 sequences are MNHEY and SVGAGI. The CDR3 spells CASSYGGSGGTQYF. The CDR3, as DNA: TGTGCCAGCAGTTACGGGGGGAGCGGTGGTACGCAGTATTTT.

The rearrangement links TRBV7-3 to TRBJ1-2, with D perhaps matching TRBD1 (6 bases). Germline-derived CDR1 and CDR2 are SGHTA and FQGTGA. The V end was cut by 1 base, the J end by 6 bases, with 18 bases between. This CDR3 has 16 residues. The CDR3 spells CASSLNLHRQVDGYTF. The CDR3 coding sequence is TGTGCCAGCAGCTTAAACTTACATCGACAGGTCGATGGCTACACCTTC.